This entry lists 29 T cell receptor beta chains sequenced from one sample in a study of T cell responses to AZD1222 COVID-19 vaccine. TCRdb's copy holds only in-frame clones and misses some; the assay was immunoSEQ multiplex PCR. The sample holds approximately 79,000 clones, 70% to 90% seen once. The source material was peripheral blood, sampled on day 0 of AZD1222 vaccination. The receptors here all came from an adult in good health.

The rearrangement joins TRBV28 to TRBJ2-6, with D maybe TRBD2 (5 bases). The V gene's germline CDR1 is MDHEN and CDR2 SYDVKM. CDR3 length equals 14 residues. V lost 7 bases and J lost 2, with 9 bases in between. CDR3 amino acids: CASMDSTGANVLTF. CDR3 in DNA: TGTGCCAGCATGGACTCGACTGGGGCCAACGTCCTGACTTTC.

DNA for the CDR3: TGTGCCATCAGTAGTTACAGGGAGGGTCAGCCCCAGCATTTT. It specifies CAISSYREGQPQHF. This chain links TRBV10-3 with TRBJ1-5, with D possibly matching TRBD1 (6 bases). Trimming pared 5 bases from V and 6 bases from J, leaving 14 bases between. The germline CDR1 and CDR2 sequences are ENHRY and SYGVKD. The CDR3 runs to 14 residues.

The chain has TRBV10-3 and TRBJ2-3; TRBD2 aligns across 8 bases. Per the germline V gene, CDR1 is ENHRY and CDR2 is SYGVKD. The CDR3 covers 14 residues. V gave up 10 bases and J gave up 3 bases; unmatched junction bases: 9. The CDR3 DNA follows: TGTGCCACTTATCCGGGAGGGCTTACAGATACGCAGTATTTT. Translation: CATYPGGLTDTQYF.

This sequence joins TRBV5-1 and TRBJ2-1; D possibly corresponds to TRBD1 (7 bases). Per the germline V gene, CDR1 is SGHRS and CDR2 is YFSETQ. The CDR3 loop spans 12 amino acids. With 4 bases removed from V and 9 bases from J, the gap between germline ends came to 11 bases. CDR3 in DNA: TGCGCCAGCAGCGACCAGGGGGGTGAGCAGTTCTTC. This codes for CASSDQGGEQFF.

The chain links TRBV11-2 to TRBJ1-3; D may be TRBD1 (5 bases). The CDR3 contains 14 residues. Germline CDR1 SGHAT, CDR2 FQNNGV. Trimming shortened V by 6 bases and J by 6 bases, and 15 bases separated the two germline ends. CDR3 in amino acids: CASSDQGVTNTIYF. CDR3 DNA sequence: TGTGCCAGCAGTGACCAAGGGGTGACAAACACCATATATTTT.

The chain employs TRBV19 and TRBJ2-7; TRBD2 is a possible D gene (5 bases). This CDR3 is built from 14 residues. With 5 bases removed from V and 7 bases from J, the gap between germline ends came to 18 bases. Germline CDR1 and CDR2: LNHDA and SQIVND (reference sequence). The chain's CDR3 is CASSGGGRLEEQYF. The CDR3 nucleotides are TGTGCCAGTAGTGGCGGAGGCCGCCTGGAGGAGCAGTACTTC.

This clone was detected only a few times. The rearrangement links TRBV24-1 to TRBJ2-3; TRBD2 aligns across 9 bases. The CDR3 runs 15 residues. Germline CDR1 KGHDR, CDR2 SFDVKD. Trimming at V came to 6 bases and at J to 3 bases, leaving 6 bases not matched to a gene. CDR3 sequence (DNA): TGTGCCACCAGTTCCCTAGCGGGATCGACAGATACGCAGTATTTT. Amino acid sequence: CATSSLAGSTDTQYF.

This sequence joins TRBV7-9 and TRBJ1-4, with TRBD1 as a possible D gene (6 bases). Deletions cut 2 bases from V and 3 bases from J, with 7 bases between. CDR1 and CDR2 (germline): SEHNR, FQNEAQ (reference sequence). This CDR3 region has 14 residues. CDR3 amino acids: CASSLRQANEKLFF. CDR3 sequence (DNA): TGTGCCAGCAGCTTAAGACAGGCTAATGAAAAACTGTTTTTT.

The chain links TRBV19 to TRBJ2-3; 7 nucleotides match TRBD1. The CDR3 has 17 amino acids. The germline gives CDR1 LNHDA, CDR2 SQIVND (reference sequence). With V trimmed by 5 bases and J by 6 bases, 17 bases remained unmatched. Here the CDR3 reads CASSPTGETGFLDTQYF. The CDR3 DNA reads TGTGCCAGTAGTCCGACGGGTGAGACAGGGTTCTTGGATACGCAGTATTTT. Complete variable domain (other parts from reference TRBV19 and TRBJ2-3): DGGITQSPKYLFRKEGQNVTLSCEQNLNHDAMYWYRQDPGQGLRLIYYSQIVNDFQKGDIAEGYSVSREKKESFPLTVTSAQKNPTAFYLCASSPTGETGFLDTQYFGPGTRLTVL.

The genes are TRBV5-1 and TRBJ2-1; weak D call: TRBD2 (6 bases). Looked up from germline, CDR1 is SGHRS and CDR2 is YFSETQ. Trimming removed 0 bases from V and 2 bases from J, with 15 bases in between. CDR3 size: 17 residues. The CDR3 coding sequence is TGCGCCAGCAGCTTGGGCTTAGGGGAGGTCACCTACAATGAGCAGTTCTTC. It encodes CASSLGLGEVTYNEQFF.

This rearrangement joins TRBV10-2 to TRBJ2-5; D might be TRBD2 (6 bases). The V end lost 7 bases, the J end lost 1 base, and 13 bases lay between the germline ends. From germline, CDR1 is WSHSY and CDR2 SAAADI. CDR3 size: 14 residues. The CDR3: CASNWAGLQETQYF. The DNA for the CDR3 is TGCGCCAGCAATTGGGCGGGACTCCAAGAGACCCAGTACTTC.

This chain connects TRBV27 to TRBJ1-2; TRBD1 agrees at 10 bases. Trimming at V came to 3 bases and at J to 5 bases, leaving 9 bases not matched to a gene. CDR3 length: 16 residues. Germline V gene lookup returns CDR1 MNHEY and CDR2 SMNVEV (reference sequence). CDR3 loop: CASSFTTGGAGYGYTF. The CDR3 bases are TGTGCCAGCAGTTTTACGACAGGGGGCGCTGGGTATGGCTACACCTTC.

This clone was seen just once. The chain links TRBV29-1 to TRBJ1-2; D remains unclear. Germline V gene data show CDR1 as SQVTM and CDR2 as ANQGSEA. Trimming removed 3 bases at V and 4 bases at J, with 6 bases between. The length of the CDR3 is 11 residues. CDR3 nucleotide sequence: TGCAGCGTTGAGGAGCTCTATGGCTACACCTTC. Protein: CSVEELYGYTF. The full variable domain, rest sourced from reference TRBV29-1 and TRBJ1-2, is SAVISQKPSRDICQRGTSLTIQCQVDSQVTMMFWYRQQPGQSLTLIATANQGSEATYESGFVIDKFPISRPNLTFSTLTVSNMSPEDSSIYLCSVEELYGYTFGSGTRLTVV.

This chain links TRBV25-1 with TRBJ2-7; weak D call: TRBD2 (5 bases). The germline V and J ends were trimmed by 7 bases and 5 bases, with 12 bases remaining between them. The CDR3 sequence is 12 residues long. The germline V gene has CDR1 MGHDK and CDR2 SYGVNS. The CDR3 reads CASMAGFNEQYF. In DNA form, the CDR3 reads TGTGCCAGCATGGCGGGTTTCAACGAGCAGTACTTC.

This clone has only one observation. The rearrangement links TRBV29-1 to TRBJ2-5; either TRBD1 or TRBD2 may supply D (5 bases each). The CDR3 length is 14 residues. Trimming removed 7 bases at V and 0 bases at J, with 15 bases between. Germline V gene lookup returns CDR1 SQVTM and CDR2 ANQGSEA. This CDR3 is CSASPGPYQETQYF. CDR3 coding DNA: TGCAGCGCCTCTCCGGGGCCGTACCAAGAGACCCAGTACTTC. Looking up the rest from reference TRBV29-1 and TRBJ2-5 gives the full variable domain: SAVISQKPSRDICQRGTSLTIQCQVDSQVTMMFWYRQQPGQSLTLIATANQGSEATYESGFVIDKFPISRPNLTFSTLTVSNMSPEDSSIYLCSASPGPYQETQYFGPGTRLLVL.

The DNA for the CDR3 is TGTGCTAGTGGTTTAAAGCGGGGCAACGACTACAATGAGCAGTTCTTC. Protein product: CASGLKRGNDYNEQFF. The rearrangement uses TRBV12-5 and TRBJ2-1, with 7 bases that match TRBD2. The CDR3 is 16 amino acids. CDR1 is LGHNT and CDR2 is FRNRAP in the germline V gene. V shed 3 bases and J 3 bases; nucleotides not matched to a gene: 8.

This CDR3 reads CAWEGGTSYEQYF. The CDR3 nucleotides read TGTGCCTGGGAGGGGGGGACCTCCTACGAGCAGTACTTC. The chain joins TRBV30 to TRBJ2-7; a weak D match, TRBD2 (7 bases). Germline-derived CDR1 and CDR2 are GTSNPN and SVGIG (reference sequence). V dropped 5 bases and J dropped 0 bases, with 11 bases sitting between them. The CDR3 totals 13 residues.

This chain connects TRBV7-6 to TRBJ1-2; 7 bases line up with TRBD1. Per the germline V gene, CDR1 is SGHVS and CDR2 is FNYEAQ. There are 14 residues in the CDR3. V lost 5 bases, J lost 6 bases, and 9 bases stayed unmatched. CDR3: CASSPPGTEDGYTF. CDR3 in DNA: TGTGCCAGCAGCCCTCCCGGGACAGAAGATGGCTACACCTTC.

The chain has TRBV13 and TRBJ2-3, with 12 bases aligning to TRBD2. CDR3 size: 18 residues. In germline, CDR1 is PRHDT, CDR2 FYEKMQ (reference sequence). The trim removed 0 bases at V and 4 bases at J, leaving 8 bases unmatched. The CDR3 region has the DNA TGTGCCAGCAGCTTAGGTCTAGCGGGAGGGCCTGGGGCAGATACGCAGTATTTT. Protein: CASSLGLAGGPGADTQYF.

The chain couples TRBV5-4 to TRBJ2-5; D may correspond to TRBD1 or TRBD2 (7 bases each). V lost 0 bases and J 5 bases, leaving 17 bases between the germline ends. This CDR3 contains 16 residues. Germline V lookup: CDR1 SGHNT, CDR2 YYREEE (reference sequence). CDR3 in DNA: TGTGCCAGCAGCTTGGCCCTCCAGGGGGGGGTGGAGACCCAGTACTTC. Its translation is CASSLALQGGVETQYF.

This clone was observed a single time. The chain is built from TRBV11-1 and TRBJ2-2, with TRBD2 matching over 8 bases. The J segment lost 0 bases and the V segment lost 6 bases, leaving 6 bases of the junction unmatched. This CDR3 has 16 amino acids. Looked up from germline, CDR1 is SGHAT and CDR2 is FQDESV (reference sequence). The CDR3 protein is CASSSMGLANTGELFF. The CDR3 coding sequence is TGTGCCAGCAGTTCCATGGGACTAGCGAACACCGGGGAGCTGTTTTTT.

This rearrangement joins TRBV18 to TRBJ1-1; the D gene is possibly TRBD1 (5 bases). From germline, CDR1 is KGHSH and CDR2 LQKENI. The CDR3 has 14 amino acids. Trimming cost V 5 bases and J 1 base, with 11 bases left between them. CDR3 loop: CASSLGTANTEAFF. The CDR3 coding sequence is TGTGCCAGCTCATTAGGGACGGCGAACACTGAAGCTTTCTTT.

This clone came up once. The chain has TRBV7-8 and TRBJ2-2; 8 bases match TRBD2. V shed 1 base, J shed 7 bases, and the junction held 8 bases outside the gene matches. The germline V gene has CDR1 SGHVS and CDR2 FQNEAQ. The CDR3 length is 16 residues. Written as DNA, the CDR3 is TGTGCCAGCAGCTTAGGGGGTAGCGGGATAGGCGGGGAGCTGTTTTTT. Protein sequence: CASSLGGSGIGGELFF. The full variable domain, completed using reference TRBV7-8 and TRBJ2-2, is GAGVSQSPRYKVAKRGQDVALRCDPISGHVSLFWYQQALGQGPEFLTYFQNEAQLDKSGLPSDRFFAERPEGSVSTLKIQRTQQEDSAVYLCASSLGGSGIGGELFFGEGSRLTVL.

The chain employs TRBV4-3 and TRBJ2-7; D is uncertain. Germline-derived CDR1 and CDR2 are LGHNA and YSLEER. The V gene lost 0 bases and the J gene lost 3 bases, with 12 bases spanning the gap. The CDR3 sequence is 15 residues long. The CDR3 protein is CASSQEYMGFYEQYF. Written as DNA, the CDR3 is TGCGCCAGCAGCCAAGAATATATGGGTTTCTACGAGCAGTACTTC.

The chain recombines TRBV5-5 with TRBJ2-3; 10 positions match TRBD1. This CDR3 is 16 amino acids long. From germline, CDR1 is SGHKS and CDR2 YYEKEE (reference sequence). Losses at the gene ends were 0 bases for V and 5 bases for J; bases not matched to a gene: 6. The CDR3 sequence: CASSLAGQGLIDTQYF. For the CDR3, the DNA is TGTGCCAGCAGCTTGGCGGGACAGGGGTTGATAGATACGCAGTATTTT.

This clone was observed a few times. This sequence joins TRBV25-1 and TRBJ2-7; D might be TRBD1 (6 bases). Germline lookup yields CDR1 MGHDK and CDR2 SYGVNS. Deletions cut 1 base from V and 6 bases from J, with 13 bases between. The CDR3 extends over 14 amino acids. CDR3 region: CASSEWSGEREQYF. Here the CDR3 DNA reads TGTGCCAGCAGTGAATGGTCAGGGGAACGCGAGCAGTACTTC.

J is TRBJ2-2 and V is TRBV11-2, with 9 bases that match TRBD2. The J segment lost 6 bases and the V segment lost 0 bases, leaving 11 bases of the junction unmatched. The CDR3 is 18 residues long. Germline CDR1 and CDR2: SGHAT and FQNNGV. CDR3 bases: TGTGCCAGCAGCTTAGAAAAAAGGGCTAGCGGGATTGCCGGGGAGCTGTTTTTT. It is translated as CASSLEKRASGIAGELFF.

The chain couples TRBV9 to TRBJ2-5; D gene uncertain. Germline V lookup: CDR1 SGDLS, CDR2 YYNGEE. The V end was cut by 2 bases, the J end by 2 bases, with 10 bases between. This CDR3 has 14 residues. DNA for the CDR3: TGTGCCAGCAGCGTCTCCGCCGTACAAGAGACCCAGTACTTC. It translates to CASSVSAVQETQYF.

V usage is TRBV12-5 and J usage is TRBJ2-7; possible D gene TRBD2, 5 bases. Trimming removed 1 base from V and 2 bases from J, with 9 bases in between. The CDR3 covers 14 residues. Germline CDR1 and CDR2: LGHNT and FRNRAP. CDR3 DNA: TGTGCTAGTGGTTTGGGTGCGCGGGCCTACGAGCAGTACTTC. This sequence encodes CASGLGARAYEQYF.